The subject of this entry is one T cell receptor (beta chain). Its antigen is undetermined. The data were obtained in a study of cytotoxic CD8 clonotypes in ibrutinib-treated CLL. At the level of the study: Among patients, around 24 responded partially and 2 completely; roughly 15 then stayed remitted and some 12 progressed after median about 74 months. Response samples were taken after a median of about 12 months on treatment, range 6 to 36.

General observations from the study: Age-matched healthy donor levels were exceeded by baseline clonality, which tracked circulating CD8+ T-cell counts.

The data were produced by immunoSEQ multiplex PCR, yet TCRdb's version contains in-frame clones alone and is incomplete. The sample records about 200,000 clones, roughly three quarters being singletons. This sequence was found in a human donor with chronic lymphocytic leukemia. The specimen was PBMCs, collected after 12 months of ibrutinib treatment.

The CDR3 spells CASSQEGQGDQPQHF. CDR3 coding DNA: TGCGCCAGCAGCCAAGAAGGACAGGGGGATCAGCCCCAGCATTTT. V usage is TRBV4-3 and J usage is TRBJ1-5; TRBD1 aligns across 10 bases. The CDR3 has 15 amino acids. The J segment lost 5 bases and the V segment lost 0 bases, leaving 1 base of the junction unmatched. The germline gives CDR1 LGHNA, CDR2 YSLEER.